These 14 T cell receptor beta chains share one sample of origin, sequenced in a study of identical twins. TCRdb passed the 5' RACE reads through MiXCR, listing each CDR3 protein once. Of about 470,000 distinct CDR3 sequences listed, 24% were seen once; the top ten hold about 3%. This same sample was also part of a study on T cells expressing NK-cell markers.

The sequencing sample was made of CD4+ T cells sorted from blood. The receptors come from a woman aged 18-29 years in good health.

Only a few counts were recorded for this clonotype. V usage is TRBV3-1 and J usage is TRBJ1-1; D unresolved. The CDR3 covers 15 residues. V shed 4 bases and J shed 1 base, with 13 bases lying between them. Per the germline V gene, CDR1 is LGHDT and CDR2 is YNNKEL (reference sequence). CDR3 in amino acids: CASSLGVRSNTEAFF. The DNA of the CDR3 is TGTGCCAGCAGCCTTGGGGTCCGATCGAACACTGAAGCTTTCTTT.

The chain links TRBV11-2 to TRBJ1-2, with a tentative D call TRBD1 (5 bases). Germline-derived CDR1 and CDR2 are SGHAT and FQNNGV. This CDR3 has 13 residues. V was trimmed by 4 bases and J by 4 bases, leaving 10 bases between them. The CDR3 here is CASSSPGGYGYTF. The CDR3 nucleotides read TGTGCCAGCAGCTCCCCCGGGGGCTATGGCTACACCTTC.

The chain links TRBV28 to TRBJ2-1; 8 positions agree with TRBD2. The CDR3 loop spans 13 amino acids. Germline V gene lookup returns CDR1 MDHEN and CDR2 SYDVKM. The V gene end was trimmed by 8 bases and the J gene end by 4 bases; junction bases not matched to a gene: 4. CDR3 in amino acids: CASESGSYNEQFF. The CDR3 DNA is TGTGCCAGCGAGAGCGGGAGTTACAATGAGCAGTTCTTC.

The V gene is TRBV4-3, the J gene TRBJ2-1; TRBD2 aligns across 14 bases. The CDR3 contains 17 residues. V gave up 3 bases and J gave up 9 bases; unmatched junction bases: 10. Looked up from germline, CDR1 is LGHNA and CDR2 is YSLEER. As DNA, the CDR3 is TGCGCCAGCAGCCAGGATGAGGGACTAGCGGGAGCGGGTGAGCAGTTCTTC. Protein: CASSQDEGLAGAGEQFF.

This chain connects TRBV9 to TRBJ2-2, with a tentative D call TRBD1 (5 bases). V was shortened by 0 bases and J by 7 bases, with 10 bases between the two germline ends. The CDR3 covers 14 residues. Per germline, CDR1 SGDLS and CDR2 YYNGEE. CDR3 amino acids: CASSVVQDNGELFF. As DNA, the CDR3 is TGTGCCAGCAGCGTAGTTCAGGACAACGGGGAGCTGTTTTTT.

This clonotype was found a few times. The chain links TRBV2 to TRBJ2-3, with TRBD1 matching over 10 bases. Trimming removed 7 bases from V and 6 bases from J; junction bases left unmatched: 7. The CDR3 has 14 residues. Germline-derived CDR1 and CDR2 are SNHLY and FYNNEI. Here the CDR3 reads CASTQTGGADTQYF. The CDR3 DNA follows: TGTGCCAGCACCCAGACAGGGGGCGCGGATACGCAGTATTTT.

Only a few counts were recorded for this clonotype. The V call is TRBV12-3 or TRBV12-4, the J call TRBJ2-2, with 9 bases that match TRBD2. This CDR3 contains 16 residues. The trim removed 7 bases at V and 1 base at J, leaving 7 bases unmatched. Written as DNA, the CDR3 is TGTGCCAGCACTGATATGACTAGCGGGAACACCGGGGAGCTGTTTTTT. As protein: CASTDMTSGNTGELFF.

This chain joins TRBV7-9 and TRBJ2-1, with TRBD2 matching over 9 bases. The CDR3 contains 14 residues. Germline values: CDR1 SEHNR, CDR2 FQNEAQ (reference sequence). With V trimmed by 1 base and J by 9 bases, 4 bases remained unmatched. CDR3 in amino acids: CASSLGGRGGEQFF. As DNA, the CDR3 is TGTGCCAGCAGCTTAGGCGGGAGGGGTGGTGAGCAGTTCTTC.

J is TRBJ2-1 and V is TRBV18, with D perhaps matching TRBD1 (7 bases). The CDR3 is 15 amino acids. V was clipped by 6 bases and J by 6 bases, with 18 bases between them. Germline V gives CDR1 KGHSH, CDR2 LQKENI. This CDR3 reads CASSPNRGLFNEQFF. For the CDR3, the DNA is TGTGCCAGCTCTCCAAACAGGGGACTTTTCAATGAGCAGTTCTTC.

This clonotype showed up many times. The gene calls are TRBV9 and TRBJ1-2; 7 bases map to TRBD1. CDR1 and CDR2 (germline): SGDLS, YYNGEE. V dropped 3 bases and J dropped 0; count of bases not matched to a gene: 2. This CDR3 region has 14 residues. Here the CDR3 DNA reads TGTGCCAGCAGCGCCGGGACAGCTAACTATGGCTACACCTTC. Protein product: CASSAGTANYGYTF.

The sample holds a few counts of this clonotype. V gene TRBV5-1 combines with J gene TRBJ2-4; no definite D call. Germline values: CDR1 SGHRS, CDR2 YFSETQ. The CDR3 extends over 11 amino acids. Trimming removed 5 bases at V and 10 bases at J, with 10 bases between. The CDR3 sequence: CASREGPIQYF. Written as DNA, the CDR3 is TGCGCCAGCAGAGAAGGGCCTATTCAGTACTTC.

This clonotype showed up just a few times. CDR3 region: CASSSTHGDTQYF. CDR3 in DNA: TGTGCCAGCAGCTCAACCCACGGTGATACGCAGTATTTT. The chain couples TRBV7-9 to TRBJ2-3; no clear D. V was clipped by 4 bases and J by 6 bases, with 11 bases between them. In germline, CDR1 is SEHNR, CDR2 FQNEAQ (reference sequence). The CDR3 has 13 amino acids.

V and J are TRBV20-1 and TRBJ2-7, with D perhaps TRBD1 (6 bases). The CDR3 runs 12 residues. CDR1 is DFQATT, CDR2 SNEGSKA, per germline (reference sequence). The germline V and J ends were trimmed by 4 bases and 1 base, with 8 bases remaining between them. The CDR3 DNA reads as TGCAGTGCTAAGCAGGGGTCCTACGAGCAGTACTTC. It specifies CSAKQGSYEQYF.

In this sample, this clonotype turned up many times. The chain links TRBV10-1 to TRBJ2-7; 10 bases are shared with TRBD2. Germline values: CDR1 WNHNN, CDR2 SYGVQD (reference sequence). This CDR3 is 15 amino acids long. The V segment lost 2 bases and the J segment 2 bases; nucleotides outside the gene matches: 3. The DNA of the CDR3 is TGCGCCAGCAGTGAGAGCGGGAGGGCCCCCTACGAGCAGTACTTC. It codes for CASSESGRAPYEQYF.